These 18 T cell receptor beta chains share one sample of origin, sequenced in a study of blood T cell repertoires in COVID-19. TCRdb's copy holds only in-frame clones and misses some; the assay was immunoSEQ multiplex PCR. This table holds around 270,000 clones, over 80% found once. The sample taken for sequencing was peripheral blood. These receptors were taken from a woman aged 40 to 50 who had recovered from COVID-19.

This chain links TRBV5-1 with TRBJ1-1; D unclear. Germline CDR1 and CDR2: SGHRS and YFSETQ. V lost 4 bases and J lost 5, with 15 bases in between. The CDR3 totals 14 residues. The CDR3 DNA is TGCGCCAGCAGCCCGGAGGTTCTGGGGACTGAAGCTTTCTTT. It yields the protein CASSPEVLGTEAFF. The full variable domain, completed using reference TRBV5-1 and TRBJ1-1, is KAGVTQTPRYLIKTRGQQVTLSCSPISGHRSVSWYQQTPGQGLQFLFEYFSETQRNKGNFPGRFSGRQFSNSRSEMNVSTLELGDSALYLCASSPEVLGTEAFFGQGTRLTVV.

The rearrangement joins TRBV18 to TRBJ1-1; D remains unclear. This CDR3 is 13 amino acids long. Trimming removed 0 bases from V and 6 bases from J, with 8 bases in between. Germline V gene sequence: CDR1 KGHSH, CDR2 LQKENI. The CDR3 loop is CASSPPIVAEAFF. The CDR3, as DNA: TGTGCCAGCTCACCACCGATCGTAGCTGAAGCTTTCTTT.

This chain uses TRBV19 with TRBJ1-3; D call uncertain. From germline, CDR1 is LNHDA and CDR2 SQIVND (reference sequence). The CDR3 runs to 17 residues. Trimming removed 2 bases from V and 2 bases from J, with 16 bases in between. CDR3 residues: CASSISRRRWPGNTIYF. CDR3 bases: TGTGCCAGTAGTATATCCCGGCGGAGGTGGCCTGGAAACACCATATATTTT.

This clone is a singleton in its sample. The chain links TRBV5-1 to TRBJ1-1; no clear D gene. Trimming stripped 6 bases from V and 1 base from J, with 4 bases between. The CDR3 length is 11 residues. Germline values: CDR1 SGHRS, CDR2 YFSETQ. The CDR3 protein is CASTENTEAFF. The CDR3 nucleotides read TGCGCCAGCACAGAGAACACTGAAGCTTTCTTT.

The chain joins TRBV11-3 to TRBJ1-1, with TRBD1 matching 10 bases. V gave up 5 bases and J gave up 5 bases; unmatched junction bases: 5. This CDR3 region has 14 residues. The V gene's germline CDR1 is SGHNT and CDR2 YENEEA. The CDR3 here is CASSAGTGETEAFF. The CDR3 coding sequence is TGTGCCAGCAGCGCAGGGACAGGGGAGACTGAAGCTTTCTTT.

The chain is built from TRBV30 and TRBJ1-1; D remains unclear. Germline V CDR1 and CDR2: GTSNPN, SVGIG (reference sequence). Trimming cost V 4 bases and J 7 bases, with 16 bases left between them. The CDR3 spans 13 residues. The CDR3, as DNA: TGTGCCTGGACCACCTACGAGCAAAATGAAGCTTTCTTT. Translating gives CAWTTYEQNEAFF.

V and J are TRBV29-1 and TRBJ2-7; TRBD1 aligns across 8 bases. The germline CDR1 and CDR2 sequences are SQVTM and ANQGSEA. This CDR3 spans 12 amino acids. V lost 6 bases, J lost 6 bases, and 7 bases stayed unmatched. Here the CDR3 DNA reads TGCAGCGTGGGACAGGTAAATCGCGAGCAGTACTTC. Translation gives CSVGQVNREQYF.

Comment on this clone: At one boundary the junction diverges from the germline segment, which might be a read error. This rearrangement joins TRBV19 to TRBJ1-5; 10 bases fit TRBD1. Germline loops: CDR1 LNHDA, CDR2 SQIVND (reference sequence). The length of the CDR3 is 14 residues. Here the CDR3 DNA reads TGTGCCAGTAGTCGGGACAGGGGTAATCGGCCCCAGCATTTT. Translation gives CASSRDRGNRPQHF.

This clone is a singleton in its sample. V gene TRBV15 combines with J gene TRBJ2-1, with D perhaps matching TRBD1 (6 bases). The CDR3 has 14 amino acids. Deletions cut 1 base from V and 5 bases from J, with 9 bases between. In germline, CDR1 is LNHNV, CDR2 YYDKDF (reference sequence). CDR3 protein: CATSRGDTHNEQFF. CDR3 coding DNA: TGTGCCACCAGCAGAGGGGACACCCACAATGAGCAGTTCTTC.

This clone was observed once. V gene TRBV2 combines with J gene TRBJ1-1; weak D call: TRBD1 (5 bases). V lost 3 bases to trimming and J lost 4 bases, with 21 bases between them. Germline V gives CDR1 SNHLY, CDR2 FYNNEI. The CDR3 extends over 17 amino acids. Here the CDR3 reads CASSERGMDQVGTEAFF. For the CDR3, the DNA is TGTGCCAGCAGTGAGCGGGGGATGGACCAGGTCGGCACTGAAGCTTTCTTT.

The rearrangement joins TRBV6-6 to TRBJ2-2; D is possibly TRBD1 (6 bases). Germline V gene sequence: CDR1 MNHNY, CDR2 SVGAGI (reference sequence). This CDR3 has 15 amino acids. Trimming stripped 1 base from V and 6 bases from J, with 12 bases between. The CDR3 sequence: CASSYLGARSGELFF. In DNA, the CDR3 is TGTGCCAGCAGTTACTTGGGGGCGCGATCCGGGGAGCTGTTTTTT.

Concerning this clone itself: This could be a read error, since a much larger clone is one nucleotide away. The rearrangement uses TRBV2 and TRBJ1-6, with 7 positions matching TRBD1. In germline, CDR1 is SNHLY, CDR2 FYNNEI. V shed 4 bases, J shed 8 bases, and the junction held 2 bases outside the gene matches. This CDR3 has 13 amino acids. The CDR3 protein is CASSGQGDSPLHF. CDR3 DNA sequence: TGTGCCAGCAGTGGACAGGGTGATTCACCCCTCCACTTT. Variable domain in full (rest from reference TRBV2 and TRBJ1-6): EPEVTQTPSHQVTQMGQEVILRCVPISNHLYFYWYRQILGQKVEFLVSFYNNEISEKSEIFDDQFSVERPDGSNFTLKIRSTKLEDSAMYFCASSGQGDSPLHFGNGTRLTVT.

This clone was seen a single time. The chain employs TRBV6-1 and TRBJ2-1; 8 bases agree with TRBD2. Germline V lookup: CDR1 MNHNS, CDR2 SASEGT. Losses at the gene ends were 3 bases for V and 0 bases for J; bases not matched to a gene: 1. The CDR3 extends over 15 amino acids. CDR3 sequence: CASSDGTSSYNEQFF. As DNA, the CDR3 is TGTGCCAGCAGTGATGGGACTAGCTCCTACAATGAGCAGTTCTTC.

V usage is TRBV25-1 and J usage is TRBJ1-3; TRBD1 agrees at 8 bases. The V gene end was trimmed by 3 bases and the J gene end by 5 bases; junction bases not matched to a gene: 6. Germline V gene lookup returns CDR1 MGHDK and CDR2 SYGVNS. This CDR3 spans 15 amino acids. The CDR3 bases are TGTGCCAGCAGTGATGACAGGGGTTTCAGAAACACCATATATTTT. Its translation: CASSDDRGFRNTIYF.

This chain links TRBV5-1 with TRBJ1-1; D unresolved. The CDR3 sequence is 13 residues long. Germline lookup yields CDR1 SGHRS and CDR2 YFSETQ. V lost 2 bases and J lost 0, with 5 bases in between. CDR3 sequence reads: CASSLELNTEAFF. The DNA for the CDR3 is TGCGCCAGCAGCTTAGAGTTGAACACTGAAGCTTTCTTT.

Written as DNA, the CDR3 is TGTGCCATCAGTTCCGTTAATTCACCCCTCCACTTT. As protein: CAISSVNSPLHF. The chain uses TRBV10-3 and TRBJ1-6; no reliable D call. The ends were cut back, 5 bases at V and 6 bases at J, with 5 bases in the middle. This CDR3 has 12 amino acids. CDR1 and CDR2 from the germline V gene are ENHRY and SYGVKD.

The chain carries TRBV27 and TRBJ2-1; TRBD1 agrees at 10 bases. CDR1 MNHEY and CDR2 SMNVEV come from the germline V gene (reference sequence). The CDR3 covers 17 residues. V shed 1 base, J shed 2 bases, and the junction held 5 bases outside the gene matches. The CDR3 spells CASSLFGGTGAYNEQFF. The CDR3 DNA sequence: TGTGCCAGCAGTTTATTTGGTGGGACAGGGGCCTACAATGAGCAGTTCTTC.

This chain links TRBV7-9 with TRBJ2-3; 13 bases line up with TRBD2. The germline gives CDR1 SEHNR, CDR2 FQNEAQ (reference sequence). The CDR3 loop spans 16 amino acids. With V trimmed by 1 base and J by 5 bases, 3 bases remained unmatched. The CDR3 spells CASSLGLAGGRDTQYF. CDR3 coding DNA: TGTGCCAGCAGCTTAGGACTAGCGGGGGGCAGAGATACGCAGTATTTT.